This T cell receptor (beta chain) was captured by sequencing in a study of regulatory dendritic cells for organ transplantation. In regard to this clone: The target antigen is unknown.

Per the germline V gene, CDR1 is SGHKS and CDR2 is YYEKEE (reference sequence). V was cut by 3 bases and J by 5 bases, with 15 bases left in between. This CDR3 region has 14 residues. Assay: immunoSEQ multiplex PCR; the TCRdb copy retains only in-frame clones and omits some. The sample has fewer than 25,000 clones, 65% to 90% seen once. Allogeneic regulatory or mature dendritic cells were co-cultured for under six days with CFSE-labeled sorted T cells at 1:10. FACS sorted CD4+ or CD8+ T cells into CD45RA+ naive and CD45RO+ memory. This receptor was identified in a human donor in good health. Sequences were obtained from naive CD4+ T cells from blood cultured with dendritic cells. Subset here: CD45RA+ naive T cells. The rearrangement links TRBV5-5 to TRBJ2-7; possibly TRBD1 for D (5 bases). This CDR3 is CASSSLGAVHEQYF. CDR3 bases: TGTGCCAGCAGCTCGCTAGGGGCGGTCCACGAGCAGTACTTC.